This T cell receptor beta chain was found in a study of blood T cell repertoires in COVID-19 (dated by TCRdb to about 2020). Regarding the study in general: The collaborator samples originated in the United States, Italy and Spain and spanned the acute and convalescent phases of COVID-19. The material from the prospective study consisted of cDNA or gDNA derived from T cells, B-cell-depleted T cells, or PBMCs. Subjects who had been exposed to COVID-19, were actively infected with it, or had recovered from it provided the deeply sampled blood TCRbeta repertoires that made up the dataset. The repertoires were made available in a free public database intended to serve as a resource for research on the immune response to SARS-CoV-2. The samples were drawn from the first 160 participants of the ongoing ImmuneRACE study and from more than 1,000 subjects provided by 6 global collaborators. Sample metadata almost always included a de-identified subject ID, COVID-19 status, age in years and sex. Where available, HLA class I and class II types were taken from metadata supplied by the sample provider and were not determined by assay-based typing.

Reading from cysteine to phenylalanine, the CDR3 counts 14 amino acids. Of all the DNA, just the CDR3 is kept, 42 bases in frame from base 1. V is shortened by 8 bases, J by 9 bases, and the region joining them spans 20 bases. CDR1 SGHAT and CDR2 FQNNGV were looked up in the germline V gene. Participants in the prospective study were aged about 18 to 95 years, lived in under 30 United States geographic areas, and enrolled through a virtual design. In the prospective study, cohorts were assigned on the basis of participant-reported clinical history obtained from a screening survey and a study questionnaire. ImmuneRACE Cohort 3 recovered participants were defined by two consecutive negative NP/OP PCR tests, healthcare professional clearance, or symptom resolution. Mobile phlebotomists in the prospective study collected whole blood, serum and a nasopharyngeal or oropharyngeal swab from every participant. Prospective study participants could optionally give additional blood draws and questionnaires over an approximately 2-month period. Before DNA extraction, blood samples from the prospective study were shipped at room temperature or frozen.

On the study overall, not on this receptor specifically: How much clinical and demographic metadata was included differed by source and by participant, and the metadata was provided uncurated.

TCRbeta CDR3 regions were amplified from genomic DNA using the immunoSEQ Assay, a bias-controlled multiplex PCR. On the study's bioinformatics: The number of nucleated cells in each sample was estimated by amplification of reference gene primers within the assay. Sequence reads were collapsed and filtered to measure the absolute abundance of every unique TCRbeta CDR3 rearrangement. Productive Simpson clonality was computed per sample as the square root of Simpson's diversity index over productive rearrangements. In TCRdb, the immuneACCESS table is reduced to in-frame sequences with V and J assigned. These tables do not hold every clone; where another copy was compared, an unresolved V gene accounts for under half, and the others remain unexplained. V and J calls and clone size come straight from that table; D and trimming were deduced from the DNA. The sample profile shows 250,000 to 350,000 clones; about nine tenths of them were found once. The ten largest clones represent 3% of the sample.

About this clone itself: Its antigen is not yet known. There are no base qualities to consult, and no much larger clone falls within one base.

This TCR was recovered from a woman in her 50s who had recovered from COVID-19. The specimen was PBMCs or T cells enriched from blood (not recorded which). This chain is built from TRBV11-2 and TRBJ2-1; the best D guess is TRBD2, with 6 bases matching. The sequenced DNA is TGTGCCAGCCAGCCGGGCGGGATTCGGAGTGAGCAGTTCTTC. This yields the protein CASQPGGIRSEQFF.